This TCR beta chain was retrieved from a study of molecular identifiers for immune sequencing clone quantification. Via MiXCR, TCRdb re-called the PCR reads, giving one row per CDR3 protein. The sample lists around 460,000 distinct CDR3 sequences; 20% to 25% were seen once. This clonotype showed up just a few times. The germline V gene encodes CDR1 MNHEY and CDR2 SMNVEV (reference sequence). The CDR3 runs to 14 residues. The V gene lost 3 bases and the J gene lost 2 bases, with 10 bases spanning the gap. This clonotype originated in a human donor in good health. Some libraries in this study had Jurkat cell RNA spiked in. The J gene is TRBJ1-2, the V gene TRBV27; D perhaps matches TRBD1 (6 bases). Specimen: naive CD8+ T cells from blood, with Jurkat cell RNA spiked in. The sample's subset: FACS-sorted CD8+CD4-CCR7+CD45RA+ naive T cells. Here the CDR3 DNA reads TGTGCCAGCAGTTTCGCAGGGGCAAACTATGGCTACACCTTC. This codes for CASSFAGANYGYTF.